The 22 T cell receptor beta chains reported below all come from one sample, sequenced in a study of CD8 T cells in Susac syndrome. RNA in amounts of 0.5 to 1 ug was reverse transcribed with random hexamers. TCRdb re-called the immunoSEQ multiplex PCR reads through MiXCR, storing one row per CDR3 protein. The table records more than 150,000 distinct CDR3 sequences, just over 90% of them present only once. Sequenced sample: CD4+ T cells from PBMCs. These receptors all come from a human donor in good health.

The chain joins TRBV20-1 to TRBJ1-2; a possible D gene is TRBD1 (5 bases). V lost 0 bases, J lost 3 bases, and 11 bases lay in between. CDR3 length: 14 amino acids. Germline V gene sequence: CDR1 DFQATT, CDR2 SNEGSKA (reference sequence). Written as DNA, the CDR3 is TGCAGTGCTAGAGAAGGGGCTTCCGACTATGGCTACACCTTC. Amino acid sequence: CSAREGASDYGYTF.

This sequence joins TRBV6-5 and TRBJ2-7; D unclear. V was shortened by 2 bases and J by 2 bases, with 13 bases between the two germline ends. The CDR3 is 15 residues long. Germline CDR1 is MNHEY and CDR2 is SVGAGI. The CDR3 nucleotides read TGTGCCAGCAGTTACCGTCAGGTTCCCCCCTACGAGCAGTACTTC. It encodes CASSYRQVPPYEQYF.

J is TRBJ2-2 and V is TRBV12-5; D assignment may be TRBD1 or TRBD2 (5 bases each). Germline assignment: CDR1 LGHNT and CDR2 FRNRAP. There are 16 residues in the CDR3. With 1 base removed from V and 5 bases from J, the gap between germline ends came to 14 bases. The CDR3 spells CASGLDRTYRTGELFF. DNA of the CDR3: TGTGCTAGTGGTTTGGACAGGACTTATCGAACCGGGGAGCTGTTTTTT.

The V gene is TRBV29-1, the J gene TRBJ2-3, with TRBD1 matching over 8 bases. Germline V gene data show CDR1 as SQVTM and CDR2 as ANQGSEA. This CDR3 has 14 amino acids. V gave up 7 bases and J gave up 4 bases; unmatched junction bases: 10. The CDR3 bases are TGCAGCGGCACTGGACAGGGTGGGGCAGATACGCAGTATTTT. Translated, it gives CSGTGQGGADTQYF.

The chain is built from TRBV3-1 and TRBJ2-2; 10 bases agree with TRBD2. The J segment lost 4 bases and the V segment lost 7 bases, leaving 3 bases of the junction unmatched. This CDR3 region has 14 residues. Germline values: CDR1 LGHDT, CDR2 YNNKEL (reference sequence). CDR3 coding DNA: TGTGCCAGCAAGGGACTAGCGAGCACCGGGGAGCTGTTTTTT. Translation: CASKGLASTGELFF.

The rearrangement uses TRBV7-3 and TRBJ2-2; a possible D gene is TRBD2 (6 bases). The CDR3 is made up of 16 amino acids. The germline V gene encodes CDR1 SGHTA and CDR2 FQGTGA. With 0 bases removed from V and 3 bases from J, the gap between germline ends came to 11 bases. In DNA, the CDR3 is TGTGCCAGCAGCTTAACTCGCCCTAGCGACACCGGGGAGCTGTTTTTT. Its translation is CASSLTRPSDTGELFF.

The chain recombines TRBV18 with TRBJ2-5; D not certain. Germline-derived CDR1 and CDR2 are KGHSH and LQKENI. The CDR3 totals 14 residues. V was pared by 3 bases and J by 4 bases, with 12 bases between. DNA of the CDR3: TGTGCCAGCTCACCGAACCCCGGATCAGAGACCCAGTACTTC. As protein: CASSPNPGSETQYF. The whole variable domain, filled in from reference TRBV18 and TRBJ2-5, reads NAGVMQNPRHLVRRRGQEARLRCSPMKGHSHVYWYRQLPEEGLKFMVYLQKENIIDESGMPKERFSAEFPKEGPSILRIQQVVRGDSAAYFCASSPNPGSETQYFGPGTRLLVL.

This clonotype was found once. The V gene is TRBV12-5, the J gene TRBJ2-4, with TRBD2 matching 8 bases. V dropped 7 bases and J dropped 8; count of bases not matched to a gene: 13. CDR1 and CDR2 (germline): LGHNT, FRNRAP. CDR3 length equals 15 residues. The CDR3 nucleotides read TGTGCTAGTGCCAGAGTAGCGGGGATGCAAGACATTCAGTACTTC. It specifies CASARVAGMQDIQYF.

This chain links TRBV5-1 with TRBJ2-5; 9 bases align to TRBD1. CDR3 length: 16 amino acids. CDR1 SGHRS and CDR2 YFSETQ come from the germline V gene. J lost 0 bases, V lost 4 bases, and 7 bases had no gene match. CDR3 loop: CASSTPGTGNQETQYF. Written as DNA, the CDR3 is TGCGCCAGCAGCACTCCCGGGACAGGGAACCAAGAGACCCAGTACTTC.

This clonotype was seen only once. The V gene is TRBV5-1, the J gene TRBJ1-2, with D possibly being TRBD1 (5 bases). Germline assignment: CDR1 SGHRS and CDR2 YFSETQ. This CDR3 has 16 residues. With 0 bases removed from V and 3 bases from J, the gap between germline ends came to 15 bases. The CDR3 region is CASSLGRGSRDYGYTF. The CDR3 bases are TGCGCCAGCAGCTTGGGTCGGGGCTCTAGGGACTATGGCTACACCTTC.

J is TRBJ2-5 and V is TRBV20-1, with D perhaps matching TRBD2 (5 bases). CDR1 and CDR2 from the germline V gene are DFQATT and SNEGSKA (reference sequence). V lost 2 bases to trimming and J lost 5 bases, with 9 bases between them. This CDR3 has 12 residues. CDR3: CSARNRGETQYF. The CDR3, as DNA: TGCAGTGCTAGAAACAGAGGGGAGACCCAGTACTTC.

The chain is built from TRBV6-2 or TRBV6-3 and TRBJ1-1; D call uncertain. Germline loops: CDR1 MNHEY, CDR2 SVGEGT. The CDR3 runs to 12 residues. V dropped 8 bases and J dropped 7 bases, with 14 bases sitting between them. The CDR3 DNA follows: TGTGCCAGCGTCCGTGGGAAGGGTGAAGCTTTCTTT. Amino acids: CASVRGKGEAFF.

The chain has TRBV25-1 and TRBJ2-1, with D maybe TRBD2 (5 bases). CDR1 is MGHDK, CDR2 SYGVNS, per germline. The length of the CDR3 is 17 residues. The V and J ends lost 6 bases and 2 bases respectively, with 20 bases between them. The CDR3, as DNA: TGTGCCAGCAGCGTAGAGCCTCGCAGCGGCACCTACAATGAGCAGTTCTTC. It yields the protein CASSVEPRSGTYNEQFF.

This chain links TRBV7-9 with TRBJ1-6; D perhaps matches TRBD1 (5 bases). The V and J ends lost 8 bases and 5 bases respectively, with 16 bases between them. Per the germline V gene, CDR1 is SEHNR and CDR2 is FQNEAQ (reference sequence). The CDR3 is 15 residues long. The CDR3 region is CASQVGTMNNSPLHF. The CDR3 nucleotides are TGTGCCAGCCAGGTCGGGACTATGAATAATTCACCCCTCCACTTT.

The CDR3 nucleotides read TGTGCCAGCTCCACCTCTAGCGGGGGGCGCACCGGGGAGCTGTTTTTT. Protein sequence: CASSTSSGGRTGELFF. V gene TRBV2 combines with J gene TRBJ2-2, with 11 bases identical to TRBD2. CDR1 is SNHLY and CDR2 is FYNNEI in the germline V gene. The V and J ends lost 8 bases and 4 bases, in that order; junction bases with no gene match: 9. The CDR3 is made up of 16 amino acids.

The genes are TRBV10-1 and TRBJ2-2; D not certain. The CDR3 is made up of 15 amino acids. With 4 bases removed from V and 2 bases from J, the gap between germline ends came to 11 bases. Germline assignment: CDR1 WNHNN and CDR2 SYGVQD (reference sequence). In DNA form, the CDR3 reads TGCGCCAGCAGTGCTCGTGACGGAAACACCGGGGAGCTGTTTTTT. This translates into CASSARDGNTGELFF.

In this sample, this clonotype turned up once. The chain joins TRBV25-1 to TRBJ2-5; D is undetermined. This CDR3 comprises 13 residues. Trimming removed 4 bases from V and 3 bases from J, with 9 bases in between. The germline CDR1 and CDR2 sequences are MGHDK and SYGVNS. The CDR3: CASSAVAKETQYF. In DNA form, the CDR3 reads TGTGCCAGCAGTGCGGTGGCTAAAGAGACCCAGTACTTC.

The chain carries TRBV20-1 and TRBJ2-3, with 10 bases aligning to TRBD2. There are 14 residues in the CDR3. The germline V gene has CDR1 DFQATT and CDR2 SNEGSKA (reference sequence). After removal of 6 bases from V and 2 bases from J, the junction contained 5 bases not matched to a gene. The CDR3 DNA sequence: TGCAGTGCGCTAGCGGGAGTCTCCACAGATACGCAGTATTTT. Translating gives CSALAGVSTDTQYF.

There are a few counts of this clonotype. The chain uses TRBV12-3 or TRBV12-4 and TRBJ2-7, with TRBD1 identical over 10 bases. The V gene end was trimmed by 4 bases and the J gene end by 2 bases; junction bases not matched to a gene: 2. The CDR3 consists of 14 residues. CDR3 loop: CASSWTGGPYEQYF. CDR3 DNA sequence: TGTGCCAGCAGTTGGACAGGGGGTCCCTACGAGCAGTACTTC.

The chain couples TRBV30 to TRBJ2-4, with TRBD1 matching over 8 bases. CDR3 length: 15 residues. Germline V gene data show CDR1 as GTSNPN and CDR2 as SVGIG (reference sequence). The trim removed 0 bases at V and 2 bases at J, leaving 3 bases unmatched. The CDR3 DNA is TGTGCCTGGAGTGTGGCAGGGGGCTCCAAAAACATTCAGTACTTC. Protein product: CAWSVAGGSKNIQYF.

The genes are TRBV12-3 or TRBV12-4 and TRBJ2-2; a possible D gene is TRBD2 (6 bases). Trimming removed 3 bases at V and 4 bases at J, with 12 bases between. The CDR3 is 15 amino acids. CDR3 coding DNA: TGTGCCAGCAGTTTCGTAGGCGGGGTCACCGGGGAGCTGTTTTTT. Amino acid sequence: CASSFVGGVTGELFF.

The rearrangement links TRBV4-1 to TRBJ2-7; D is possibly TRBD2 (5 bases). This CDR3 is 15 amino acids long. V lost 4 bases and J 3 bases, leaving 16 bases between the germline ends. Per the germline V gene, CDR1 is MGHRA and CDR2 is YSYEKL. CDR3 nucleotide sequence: TGCGCCAGCAGCCGCCAGCACAGCGGTCACTACGAGCAGTACTTC. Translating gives CASSRQHSGHYEQYF.